Detailed here is one T cell receptor (beta chain). Antigen specificity is unknown. The data derive from a study of T cell responses to AZD1222 COVID-19 vaccine. Notes on the study in general: Only a handful of AZD1222 recipients were seropositive at baseline.

Clones were sequenced by immunoSEQ multiplex PCR, and TCRdb holds only the in-frame ones, with some missing. The sample has roughly 120,000 clones, about 90% seen once. V trimming: 2 bases; J trimming: 3 bases; junction bases outside the gene matches: 13. The germline V gene encodes CDR1 LGHNA and CDR2 YNFKEQ. This CDR3 contains 18 residues. This receptor was identified in an adult in good health. The gene calls are TRBV4-2 and TRBJ2-7; 10 bases are a match to TRBD1. This specimen consisted of peripheral blood, obtained on day 0 of AZD1222 vaccination. CDR3 nucleotide sequence: TGTGCCAGCAGCCAATTCGCAACACCGGGACAGGGGTTCTACGAGCAGTACTTC. Amino acid sequence: CASSQFATPGQGFYEQYF.